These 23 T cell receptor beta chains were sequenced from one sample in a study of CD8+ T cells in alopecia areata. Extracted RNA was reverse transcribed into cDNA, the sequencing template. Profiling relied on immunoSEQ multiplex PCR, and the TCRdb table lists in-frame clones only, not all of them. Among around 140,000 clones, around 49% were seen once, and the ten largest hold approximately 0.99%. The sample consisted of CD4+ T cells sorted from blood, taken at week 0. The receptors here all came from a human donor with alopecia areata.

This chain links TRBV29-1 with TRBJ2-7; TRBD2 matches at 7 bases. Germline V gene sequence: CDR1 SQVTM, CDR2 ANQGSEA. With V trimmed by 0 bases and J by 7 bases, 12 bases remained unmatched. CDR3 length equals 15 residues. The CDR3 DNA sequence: TGCAGCGTTGAAGATCGTACGGGAGGTACGGTAGAGCAGTACTTC. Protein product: CSVEDRTGGTVEQYF.

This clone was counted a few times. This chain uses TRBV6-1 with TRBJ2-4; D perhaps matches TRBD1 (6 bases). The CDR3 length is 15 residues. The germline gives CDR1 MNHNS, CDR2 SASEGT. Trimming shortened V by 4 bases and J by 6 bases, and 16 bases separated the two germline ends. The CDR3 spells CASSVVLDRRNIQYF. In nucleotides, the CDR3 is TGTGCCAGCAGTGTAGTCCTCGACAGGAGAAACATTCAGTACTTC.

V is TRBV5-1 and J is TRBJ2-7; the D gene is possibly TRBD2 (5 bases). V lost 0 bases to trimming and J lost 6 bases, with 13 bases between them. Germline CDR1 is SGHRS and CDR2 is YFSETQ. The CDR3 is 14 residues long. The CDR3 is CASSLGFGSFEQYF. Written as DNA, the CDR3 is TGCGCCAGCAGCTTGGGATTTGGGAGCTTCGAGCAGTACTTC.

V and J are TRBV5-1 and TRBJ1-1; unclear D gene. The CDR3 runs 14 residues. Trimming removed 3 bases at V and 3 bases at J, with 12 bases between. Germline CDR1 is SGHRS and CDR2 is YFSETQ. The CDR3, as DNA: TGCGCCAGCAGCTCGTCATTGAGGGACACTGAAGCTTTCTTT. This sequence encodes CASSSSLRDTEAFF.

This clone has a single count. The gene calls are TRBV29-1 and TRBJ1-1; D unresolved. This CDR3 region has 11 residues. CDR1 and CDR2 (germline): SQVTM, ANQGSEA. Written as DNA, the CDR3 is TGCATCACTAGCGTGAACACTGAAGCTTTCTTT. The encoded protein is CITSVNTEAFF.

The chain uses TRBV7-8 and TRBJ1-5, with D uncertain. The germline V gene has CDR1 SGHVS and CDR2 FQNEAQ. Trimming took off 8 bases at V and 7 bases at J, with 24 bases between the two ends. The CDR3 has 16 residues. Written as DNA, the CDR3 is TGTGCCAGCTCCTATTTTGCCGCGCAGACGGACCAGCCCCAGCATTTT. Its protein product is CASSYFAAQTDQPQHF. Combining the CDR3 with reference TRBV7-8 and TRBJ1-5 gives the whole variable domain GAGVSQSPRYKVAKRGQDVALRCDPISGHVSLFWYQQALGQGPEFLTYFQNEAQLDKSGLPSDRFFAERPEGSVSTLKIQRTQQEDSAVYLCASSYFAAQTDQPQHFGDGTRLSIL.

CDR3 protein: CASSLVTGQETQYF. The CDR3 nucleotides are TGTGCCAGCAGCTTAGTCACAGGCCAAGAGACCCAGTACTTC. The V call is TRBV11-2, the J call TRBJ2-5, with a weak D call TRBD1 (5 bases). CDR3 length equals 14 residues. CDR1 SGHAT and CDR2 FQNNGV come from the germline V gene. V lost 1 base to trimming and J lost 1 base, with 7 bases between them. Complete variable domain (other parts from reference TRBV11-2 and TRBJ2-5): EAGVAQSPRYKIIEKRQSVAFWCNPISGHATLYWYQQILGQGPKLLIQFQNNGVVDDSQLPKDRFSAERLKGVDSTLKIQPAKLEDSAVYLCASSLVTGQETQYFGPGTRLLVL.

CDR3 coding DNA: TGCGCCAGCAGCTTACTTGCGGGAGAGATCACAGATACGCAGTATTTT. Its translation is CASSLLAGEITDTQYF. The chain has TRBV5-1 and TRBJ2-3, with 7 bases fitting TRBD2. The ends lost 2 bases at V and 2 bases at J; junction bases unmatched: 8. Germline V gene sequence: CDR1 SGHRS, CDR2 YFSETQ. The CDR3 runs to 16 residues.

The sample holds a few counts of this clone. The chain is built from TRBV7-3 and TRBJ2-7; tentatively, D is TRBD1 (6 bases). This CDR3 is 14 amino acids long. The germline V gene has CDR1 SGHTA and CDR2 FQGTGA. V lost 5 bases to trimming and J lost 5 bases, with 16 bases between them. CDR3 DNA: TGTGCCAGCAGCCGAGACAGGTTTGAGGACGAGCAGTACTTC. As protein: CASSRDRFEDEQYF.

DNA for the CDR3: TGTGCCAGCAGTCGACAGGCAAGCTCCTACGAGCAGTACTTC. Its translation is CASSRQASSYEQYF. J is TRBJ2-7 and V is TRBV6-5; possible D gene TRBD1, 6 bases. Trimming removed 5 bases at V and 0 bases at J, with 11 bases between. CDR1 is MNHEY, CDR2 SVGAGI, per germline. There are 14 residues in the CDR3.

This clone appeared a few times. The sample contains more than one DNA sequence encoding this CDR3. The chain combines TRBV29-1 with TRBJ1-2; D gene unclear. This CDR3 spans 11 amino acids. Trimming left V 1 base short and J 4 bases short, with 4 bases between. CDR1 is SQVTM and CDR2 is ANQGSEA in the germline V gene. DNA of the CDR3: TGCAGCGTTGAAGTGGGCTATGGCTACACCTTC. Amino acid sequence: CSVEVGYGYTF.

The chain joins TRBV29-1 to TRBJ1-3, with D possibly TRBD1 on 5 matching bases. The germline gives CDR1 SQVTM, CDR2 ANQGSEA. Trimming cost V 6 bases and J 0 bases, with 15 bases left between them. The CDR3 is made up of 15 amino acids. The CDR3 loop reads CSVRFGQSSGNTIYF. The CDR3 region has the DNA TGCAGCGTCCGATTCGGACAAAGCTCTGGAAACACCATATATTTT.

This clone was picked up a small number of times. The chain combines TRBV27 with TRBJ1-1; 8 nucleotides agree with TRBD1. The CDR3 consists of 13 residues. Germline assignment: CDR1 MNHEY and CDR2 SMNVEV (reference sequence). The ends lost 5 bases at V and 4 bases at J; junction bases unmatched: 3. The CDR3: CASSQGASTEAFF. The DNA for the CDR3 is TGTGCCAGCAGTCAGGGGGCAAGCACTGAAGCTTTCTTT.

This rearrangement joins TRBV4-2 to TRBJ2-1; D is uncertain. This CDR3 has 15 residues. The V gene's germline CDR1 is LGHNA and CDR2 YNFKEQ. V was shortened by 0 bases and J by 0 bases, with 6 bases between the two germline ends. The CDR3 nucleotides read TGTGCCAGCAGCCAAGAATTCGGCTCCTACAATGAGCAGTTCTTC. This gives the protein CASSQEFGSYNEQFF.

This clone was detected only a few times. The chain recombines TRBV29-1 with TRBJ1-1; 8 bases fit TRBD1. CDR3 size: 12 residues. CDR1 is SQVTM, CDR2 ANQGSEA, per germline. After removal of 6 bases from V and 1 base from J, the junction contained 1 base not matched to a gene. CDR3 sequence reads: CSVGTGNTEAFF. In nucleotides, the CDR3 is TGCAGCGTCGGGACAGGGAACACTGAAGCTTTCTTT.

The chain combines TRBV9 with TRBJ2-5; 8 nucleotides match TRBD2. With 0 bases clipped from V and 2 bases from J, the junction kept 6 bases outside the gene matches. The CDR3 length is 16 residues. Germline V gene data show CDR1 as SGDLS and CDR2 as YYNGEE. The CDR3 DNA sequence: TGTGCCAGCAGCGTAGGACTAGCGATGTCTCAAGAGACCCAGTACTTC. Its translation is CASSVGLAMSQETQYF. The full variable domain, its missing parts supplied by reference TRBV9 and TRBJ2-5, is DSGVTQTPKHLITATGQRVTLRCSPRSGDLSVYWYQQSLDQGLQFLIQYYNGEERAKGNILERFSAQQFPDLHSELNLSSLELGDSALYFCASSVGLAMSQETQYFGPGTRLLVL.

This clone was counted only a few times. CDR3: CASSPPPSSYNEQFF. CDR3 bases: TGTGCCAGCAGTCCGCCGCCTAGCTCCTACAATGAGCAGTTCTTC. This chain connects TRBV28 to TRBJ2-1; D is undetermined. Per the germline V gene, CDR1 is MDHEN and CDR2 is SYDVKM. This CDR3 region has 15 residues. Trimming shortened V by 5 bases and J by 0 bases, and 11 bases separated the two germline ends.

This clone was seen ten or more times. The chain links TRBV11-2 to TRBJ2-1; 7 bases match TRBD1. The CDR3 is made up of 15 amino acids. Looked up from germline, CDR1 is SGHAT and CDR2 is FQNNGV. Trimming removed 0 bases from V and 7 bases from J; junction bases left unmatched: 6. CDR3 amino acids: CASSLDGTGENEQFF. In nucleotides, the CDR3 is TGTGCCAGCAGCTTAGATGGAACAGGGGAAAATGAGCAGTTCTTC.

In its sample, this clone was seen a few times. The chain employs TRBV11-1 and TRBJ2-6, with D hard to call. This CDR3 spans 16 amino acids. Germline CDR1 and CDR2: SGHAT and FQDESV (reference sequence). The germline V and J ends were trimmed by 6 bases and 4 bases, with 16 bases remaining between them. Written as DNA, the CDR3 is TGTGCCAGCAGTCCGACCTCCTCATGGGGGGCCAACGTCCTGACTTTC. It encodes CASSPTSSWGANVLTF.

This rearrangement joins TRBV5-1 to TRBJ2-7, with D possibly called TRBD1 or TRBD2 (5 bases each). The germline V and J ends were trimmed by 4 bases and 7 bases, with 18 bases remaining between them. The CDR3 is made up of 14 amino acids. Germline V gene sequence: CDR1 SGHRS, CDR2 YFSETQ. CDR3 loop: CASSPGTVGGEQYF. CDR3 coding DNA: TGCGCCAGCAGCCCCGGGACGGTCGGAGGAGAGCAGTACTTC.

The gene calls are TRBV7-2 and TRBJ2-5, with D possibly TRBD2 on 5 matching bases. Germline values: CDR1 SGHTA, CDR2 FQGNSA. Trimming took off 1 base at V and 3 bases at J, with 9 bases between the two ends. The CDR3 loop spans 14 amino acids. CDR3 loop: CASSLVEGKETQYF. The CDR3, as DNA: TGTGCCAGCAGCTTAGTCGAGGGAAAAGAGACCCAGTACTTC.

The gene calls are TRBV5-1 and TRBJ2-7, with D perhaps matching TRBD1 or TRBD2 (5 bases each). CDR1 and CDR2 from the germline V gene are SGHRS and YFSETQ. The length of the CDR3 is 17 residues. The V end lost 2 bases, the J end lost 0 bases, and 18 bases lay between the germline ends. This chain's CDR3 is CASSFGVWGRVSYEQYF. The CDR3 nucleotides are TGCGCCAGCAGCTTCGGTGTGTGGGGACGGGTCTCCTACGAGCAGTACTTC.

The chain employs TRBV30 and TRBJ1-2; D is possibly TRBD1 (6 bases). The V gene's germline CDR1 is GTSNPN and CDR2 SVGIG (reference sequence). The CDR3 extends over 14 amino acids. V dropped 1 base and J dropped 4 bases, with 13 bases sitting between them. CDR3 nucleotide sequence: TGTGCCTGGAGTGGCGGGGAGGGGGGCTATGGCTACACCTTC. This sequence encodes CAWSGGEGGYGYTF.